These T cell receptor beta chains were read from a single sample in a study of blood T cell repertoires in COVID-19. This table comes from immunoSEQ multiplex PCR, and its TCRdb copy is limited to in-frame clones, with some not included. The sample consists of approximately 250,000 clones, more than 80% of them appearing once. Material for sequencing was PBMCs or T cells enriched from blood (not recorded which). The source of these receptors is a woman in her thirties with acute COVID-19. CDR3s include the opening cysteine and the closing phenylalanine or tryptophan. The D gene is left open where the match is weak. Not every row has a clone size; where given, it reads once, few, many or a size class.

v_gene	len	d_gene	j_gene	abundance	CDR3aa	CDR3nt
TRBV5-1	15	.	TRBJ2-7	.	CASSKGAATDYEQYF	TGCGCCAGCAGCAAAGGGGCGGCTACAGACTACGAGCAGTACTTC
TRBV3-1/TRBV3-2	15	.	TRBJ1-2	.	CASSQGSGQSYGYTF	TGTGCCAGCAGCCAAGGGAGTGGACAGTCCTATGGCTACACCTTC
TRBV24-1	18	TRBD2	TRBJ2-1	.	CATSDRRLAGGPHNEQFF	TGTGCCACCAGTGATCGACGACTAGCGGGAGGGCCCCACAATGAGCAGTTCTTC
TRBV12-3/TRBV12-4	12	.	TRBJ1-1	.	CASSQDYTEAFF	TGTGCCAGCAGCCAAGACTACACTGAAGCTTTCTTT
TRBV10-3	20	TRBD2	TRBJ2-7	.	CAISGEWGTSGRGSNSEQYF	TGTGCCATCAGTGGAGAATGGGGGACTAGCGGGAGAGGGTCTAATAGCGAGCAGTACTTC
TRBV6-2/TRBV6-3	14	.	TRBJ2-7	.	CASSRPGLGLGQYF	TGTGCCAGCAGTCGCCCGGGACTGGGTCTTGGGCAGTACTTC
TRBV27	19	TRBD1	TRBJ1-3	.	CASSLYPRVFRDSGNTIYF	TGTGCCAGCAGTTTATACCCTCGAGTATTTCGGGACAGTGGAAACACCATATATTTT
TRBV28	14	.	TRBJ1-4	.	CASSLDGGSEKLFF	TGTGCCAGCAGTTTAGACGGGGGTTCTGAAAAACTGTTTTTT
TRBV24-1	12	.	TRBJ1-2	.	CATSDLRGGYTF	TGTGCCACCAGTGATTTGAGGGGAGGCTACACCTTC
TRBV5-1	15	TRBD2	TRBJ2-7	.	CASSLTAGGPGEQYF	TGCGCCAGCAGCTTAACAGCGGGAGGGCCGGGAGAGCAGTACTTC
TRBV19	18	TRBD2	TRBJ2-1	once	CASSMSISGRASYNEQFF	TGTGCCAGTAGTATGTCGATTAGCGGGAGGGCCTCCTACAATGAGCAGTTCTTC
TRBV19	15	.	TRBJ2-7	.	CASSILGSSSYEQYF	TGTGCCAGTAGTATACTGGGCTCCAGCTCCTACGAGCAGTACTTC
TRBV5-1	15	TRBD2	TRBJ2-7	.	CASSLGLDYNSEQYF	TGCGCCAGCAGCCTGGGACTAGATTATAACTCCGAGCAGTACTTC
TRBV29-1	14	TRBD1	TRBJ1-2	.	CSVESPGGGYGYTF	TGCAGCGTTGAAAGTCCAGGGGGCGGCTATGGCTACACCTTC
TRBV4-3	15	.	TRBJ2-2	.	CASSQDRVNTGELFF	TGCGCCAGCAGCCAAGATCGTGTGAACACCGGGGAGCTGTTTTTT
TRBV11-3	16	TRBD2	TRBJ2-1	.	CASSLDTSAPNNEQFF	TGTGCCAGCAGCTTAGACACTAGCGCCCCAAACAATGAGCAGTTCTTC
TRBV28	13	.	TRBJ1-4	.	CASSLSENEKLFF	TGTGCCAGCAGTTTATCCGAGAATGAAAAACTGTTTTTT
TRBV7-8	14	TRBD1	TRBJ1-1	few	CASREQGAYTEAFF	TGTGCCAGCAGGGAACAGGGGGCCTACACTGAAGCTTTCTTT
TRBV7-9	14	.	TRBJ1-6	.	CASSSDTLNSPLHF	TGTGCCAGCAGCTCCGACACGCTGAATTCACCCCTCCACTTT
TRBV30	14	.	TRBJ1-4	.	CAWSPTGGDEKLFF	TGTGCCTGGAGTCCCACGGGCGGGGATGAAAAACTGTTTTTT
TRBV7-6	13	.	TRBJ2-1	.	CASSLALEVEQFF	TGTGCCAGCAGCTTAGCGCTAGAGGTAGAGCAGTTCTTC
TRBV6-1	15	.	TRBJ2-7	.	CASSEKVAEASEQYF	TGTGCCAGCAGTGAAAAAGTAGCGGAGGCTAGCGAGCAGTACTTC